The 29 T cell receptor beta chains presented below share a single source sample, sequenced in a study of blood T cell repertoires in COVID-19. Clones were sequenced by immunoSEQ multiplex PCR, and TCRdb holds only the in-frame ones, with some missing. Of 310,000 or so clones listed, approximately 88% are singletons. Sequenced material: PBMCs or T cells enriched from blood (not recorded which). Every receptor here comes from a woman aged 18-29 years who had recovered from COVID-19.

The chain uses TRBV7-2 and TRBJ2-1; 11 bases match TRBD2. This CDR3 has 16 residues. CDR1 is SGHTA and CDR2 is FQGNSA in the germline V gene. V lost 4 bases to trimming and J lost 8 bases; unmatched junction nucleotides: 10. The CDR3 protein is CASSSLTSGSIHEQFF. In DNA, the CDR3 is TGTGCCAGCAGCTCGCTAACTAGCGGGAGTATCCATGAGCAGTTCTTC.

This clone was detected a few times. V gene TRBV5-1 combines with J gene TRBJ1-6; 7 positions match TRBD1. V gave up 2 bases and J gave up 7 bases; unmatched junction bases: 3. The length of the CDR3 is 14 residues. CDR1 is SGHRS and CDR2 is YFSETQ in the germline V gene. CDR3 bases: TGCGCCAGCAGCTTATGGGACAGCAATTCACCCCTCCACTTT. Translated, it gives CASSLWDSNSPLHF. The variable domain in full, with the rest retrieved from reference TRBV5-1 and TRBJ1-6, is KAGVTQTPRYLIKTRGQQVTLSCSPISGHRSVSWYQQTPGQGLQFLFEYFSETQRNKGNFPGRFSGRQFSNSRSEMNVSTLELGDSALYLCASSLWDSNSPLHFGNGTRLTVT.

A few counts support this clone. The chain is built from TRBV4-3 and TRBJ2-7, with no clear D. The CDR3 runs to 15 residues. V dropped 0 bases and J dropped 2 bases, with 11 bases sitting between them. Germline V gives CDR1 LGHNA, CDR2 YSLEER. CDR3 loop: CASSQEYHGPYEQYF. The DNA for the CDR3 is TGCGCCAGCAGCCAAGAATACCACGGTCCCTACGAGCAGTACTTC.

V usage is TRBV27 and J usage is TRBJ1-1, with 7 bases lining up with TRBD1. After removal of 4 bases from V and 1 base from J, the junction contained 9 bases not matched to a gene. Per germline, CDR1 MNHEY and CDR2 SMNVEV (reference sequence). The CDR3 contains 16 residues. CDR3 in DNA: TGTGCCAGCAGTTATTTTCCGGAGGGGGCGAACACTGAAGCTTTCTTT. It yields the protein CASSYFPEGANTEAFF.

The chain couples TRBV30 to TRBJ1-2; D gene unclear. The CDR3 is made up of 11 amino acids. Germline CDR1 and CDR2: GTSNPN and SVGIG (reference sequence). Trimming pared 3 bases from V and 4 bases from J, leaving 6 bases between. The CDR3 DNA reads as TGTGCCTGGAGCGTCCGCTATGGCTACACCTTC. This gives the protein CAWSVRYGYTF.

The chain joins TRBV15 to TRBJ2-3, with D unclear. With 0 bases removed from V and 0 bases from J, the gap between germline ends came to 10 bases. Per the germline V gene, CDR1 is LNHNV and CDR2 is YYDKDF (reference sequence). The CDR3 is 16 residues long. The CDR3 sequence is CATSRESRSSTDTQYF. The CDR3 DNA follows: TGTGCCACCAGCAGAGAAAGCAGGTCTAGCACAGATACGCAGTATTTT.

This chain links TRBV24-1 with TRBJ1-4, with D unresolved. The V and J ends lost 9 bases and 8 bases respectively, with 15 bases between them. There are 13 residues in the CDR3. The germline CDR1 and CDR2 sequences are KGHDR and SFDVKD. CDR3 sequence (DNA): TGTGCCACCCCAAGGAGGGTTTCAGAAAAACTGTTTTTT. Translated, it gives CATPRRVSEKLFF.

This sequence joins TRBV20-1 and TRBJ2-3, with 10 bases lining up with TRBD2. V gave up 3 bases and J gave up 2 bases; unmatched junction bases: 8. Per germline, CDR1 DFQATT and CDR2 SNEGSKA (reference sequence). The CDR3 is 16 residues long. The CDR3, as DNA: TGCAGTGCTAGTCGGACTAGCGGATCGCTCACAGATACGCAGTATTTT. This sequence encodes CSASRTSGSLTDTQYF.

The CDR3 spells CASSLPTGSWGNTIYF. For the CDR3, the DNA is TGTGCCAGCAGCCTACCCACAGGGTCCTGGGGAAACACCATATATTTT. The genes are TRBV7-3 and TRBJ1-3, with D possibly matching TRBD1 (6 bases). Trimming removed 5 bases from V and 4 bases from J, with 18 bases in between. The CDR3 contains 16 residues. Germline values: CDR1 SGHTA, CDR2 FQGTGA.

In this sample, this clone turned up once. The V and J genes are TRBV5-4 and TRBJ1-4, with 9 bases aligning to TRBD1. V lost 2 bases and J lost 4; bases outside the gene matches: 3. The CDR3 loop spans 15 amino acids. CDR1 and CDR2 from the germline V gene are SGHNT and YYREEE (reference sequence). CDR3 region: CASSFPGQGNEKLFF. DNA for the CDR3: TGTGCCAGCAGCTTTCCGGGACAGGGTAATGAAAAACTGTTTTTT.

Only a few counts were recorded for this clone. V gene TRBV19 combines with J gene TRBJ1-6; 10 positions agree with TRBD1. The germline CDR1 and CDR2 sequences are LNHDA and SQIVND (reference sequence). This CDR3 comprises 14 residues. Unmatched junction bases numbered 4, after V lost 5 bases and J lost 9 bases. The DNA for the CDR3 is TGTGCCAGTAGTTCGACAGGGGGCGTTTCACCCCTCCACTTT. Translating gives CASSSTGGVSPLHF.

CDR3 DNA: TGTGCCAGCAGCCCAGGGGACAGGGTGTACGAGCAGTACTTC. This encodes CASSPGDRVYEQYF. The chain uses TRBV7-2 and TRBJ2-7, with 9 bases identical to TRBD1. CDR3 length: 14 residues. In germline, CDR1 is SGHTA, CDR2 FQGNSA. V trimming: 5 bases; J trimming: 4 bases; junction bases outside the gene matches: 6.

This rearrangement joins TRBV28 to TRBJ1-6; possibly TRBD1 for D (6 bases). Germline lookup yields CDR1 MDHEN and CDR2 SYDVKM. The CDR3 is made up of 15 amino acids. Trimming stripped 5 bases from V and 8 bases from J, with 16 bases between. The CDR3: CASSGIQGGYSPLHF. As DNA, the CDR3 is TGTGCCAGCAGTGGGATACAGGGTGGTTATTCACCCCTCCACTTT.

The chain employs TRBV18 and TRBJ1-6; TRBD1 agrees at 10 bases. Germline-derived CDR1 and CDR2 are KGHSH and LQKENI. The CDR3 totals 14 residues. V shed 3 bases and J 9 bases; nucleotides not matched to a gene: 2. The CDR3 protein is CASSPRDRGSPLHF. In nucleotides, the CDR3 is TGTGCCAGCTCACCGAGGGACAGGGGTTCACCCCTCCACTTT.

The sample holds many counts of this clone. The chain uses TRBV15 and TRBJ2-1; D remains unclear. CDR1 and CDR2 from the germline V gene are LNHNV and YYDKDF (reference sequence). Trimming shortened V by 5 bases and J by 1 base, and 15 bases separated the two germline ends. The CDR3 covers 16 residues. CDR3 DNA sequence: TGTGCCACCAGCGGCCAAGAGGCCTTTTCCTACAATGAGCAGTTCTTC. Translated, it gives CATSGQEAFSYNEQFF.

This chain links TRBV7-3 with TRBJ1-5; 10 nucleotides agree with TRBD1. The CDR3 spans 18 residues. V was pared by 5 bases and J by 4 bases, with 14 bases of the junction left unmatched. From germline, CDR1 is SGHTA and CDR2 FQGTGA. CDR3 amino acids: CASSIDGDRGALNQPQHF. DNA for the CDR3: TGTGCCAGCAGCATAGACGGGGACAGGGGCGCCCTGAATCAGCCCCAGCATTTT. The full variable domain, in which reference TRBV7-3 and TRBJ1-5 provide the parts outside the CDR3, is GAGVSQTPSNKVTEKGKYVELRCDPISGHTALYWYRQSLGQGPEFLIYFQGTGAADDSGLPNDRFFAVRPEGSVSTLKIQRTERGDSAVYLCASSIDGDRGALNQPQHFGDGTRLSIL.

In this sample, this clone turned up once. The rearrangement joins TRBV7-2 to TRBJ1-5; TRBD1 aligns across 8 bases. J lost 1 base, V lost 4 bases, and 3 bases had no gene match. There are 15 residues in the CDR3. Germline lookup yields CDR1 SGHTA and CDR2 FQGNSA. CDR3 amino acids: CASSSGGRSNQPQHF. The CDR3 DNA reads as TGTGCCAGCAGCTCAGGGGGCAGGAGCAATCAGCCCCAGCATTTT.

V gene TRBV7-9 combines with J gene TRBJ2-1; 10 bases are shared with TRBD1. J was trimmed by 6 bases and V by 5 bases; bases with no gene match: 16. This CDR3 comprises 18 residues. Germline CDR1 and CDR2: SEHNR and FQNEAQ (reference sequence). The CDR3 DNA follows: TGTGCCAGCAGCCTAACCCGGGACAGGGGTCCTCTAGTCAATGAGCAGTTCTTC. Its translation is CASSLTRDRGPLVNEQFF.

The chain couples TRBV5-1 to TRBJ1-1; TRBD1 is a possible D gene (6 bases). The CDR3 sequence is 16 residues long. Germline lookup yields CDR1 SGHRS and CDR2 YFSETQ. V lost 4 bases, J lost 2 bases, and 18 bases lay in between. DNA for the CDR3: TGCGCCAGCAGCCCCCGAAGGACAGCAGTAAACACTGAAGCTTTCTTT. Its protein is CASSPRRTAVNTEAFF.

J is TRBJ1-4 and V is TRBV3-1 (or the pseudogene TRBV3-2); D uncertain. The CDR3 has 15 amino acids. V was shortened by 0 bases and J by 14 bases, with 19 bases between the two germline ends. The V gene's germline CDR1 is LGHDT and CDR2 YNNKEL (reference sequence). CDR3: CASSQEWEYIRGLFF. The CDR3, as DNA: TGTGCCAGCAGCCAAGAGTGGGAGTATATTAGAGGGCTGTTTTTT.

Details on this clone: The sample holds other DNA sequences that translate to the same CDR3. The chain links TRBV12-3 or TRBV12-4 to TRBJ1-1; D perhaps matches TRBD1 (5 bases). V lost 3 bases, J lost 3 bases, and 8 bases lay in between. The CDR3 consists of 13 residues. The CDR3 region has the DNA TGTGCCAGCAGTTTGGGGGGTGACACTGAAGCTTTCTTT. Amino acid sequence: CASSLGGDTEAFF.

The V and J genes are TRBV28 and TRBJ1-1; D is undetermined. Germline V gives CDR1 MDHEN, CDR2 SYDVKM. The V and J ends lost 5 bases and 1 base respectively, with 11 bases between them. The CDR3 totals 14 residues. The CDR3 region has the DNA TGTGCCAGCAGTGCTCCGGGAGCGAACACTGAAGCTTTCTTT. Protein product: CASSAPGANTEAFF.

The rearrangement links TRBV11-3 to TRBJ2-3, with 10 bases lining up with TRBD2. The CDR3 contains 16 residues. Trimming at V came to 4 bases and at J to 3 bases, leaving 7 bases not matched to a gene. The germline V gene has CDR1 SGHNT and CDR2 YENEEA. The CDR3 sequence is CASSSRTGLATDTQYF. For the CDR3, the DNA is TGTGCCAGCAGCTCCCGTACGGGACTAGCGACAGATACGCAGTATTTT.

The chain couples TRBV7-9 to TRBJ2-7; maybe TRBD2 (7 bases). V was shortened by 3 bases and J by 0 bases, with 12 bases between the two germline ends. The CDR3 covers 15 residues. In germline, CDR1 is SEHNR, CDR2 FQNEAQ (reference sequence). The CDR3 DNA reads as TGTGCCAGCAGCTTGGGGGGGCTTAGCTCCTACGAGCAGTACTTC. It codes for CASSLGGLSSYEQYF. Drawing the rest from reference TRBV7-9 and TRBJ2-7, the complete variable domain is DTGVSQNPRHKITKRGQNVTFRCDPISEHNRLYWYRQTLGQGPEFLTYFQNEAQLEKSRLLSDRFSAERPKGSFSTLEIQRTEQGDSAMYLCASSLGGLSSYEQYFGPGTRLTVT.

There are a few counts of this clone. CDR3 loop: CASSATSGTDINYGYTF. In DNA, the CDR3 is TGTGCCAGCAGCGCAACATCCGGGACAGACATAAACTATGGCTACACCTTC. This chain links TRBV9 with TRBJ1-2; the match to TRBD1 covers 7 bases. Germline trimming cut 3 bases from V and 2 bases from J; bases unmatched to any gene: 13. The CDR3 consists of 17 residues. Germline V lookup: CDR1 SGDLS, CDR2 YYNGEE.

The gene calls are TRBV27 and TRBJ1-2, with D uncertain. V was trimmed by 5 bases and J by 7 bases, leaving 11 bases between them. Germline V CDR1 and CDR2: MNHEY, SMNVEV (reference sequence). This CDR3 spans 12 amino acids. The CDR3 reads CASSPPEGGYTF. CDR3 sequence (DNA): TGTGCCAGCAGTCCCCCCGAGGGTGGCTACACCTTC.

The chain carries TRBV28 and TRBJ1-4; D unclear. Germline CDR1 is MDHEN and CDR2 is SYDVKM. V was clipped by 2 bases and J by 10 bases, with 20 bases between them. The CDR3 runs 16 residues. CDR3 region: CASSLESGHSAGKLFF. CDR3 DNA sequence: TGTGCCAGCAGTTTAGAGTCCGGGCACTCCGCGGGAAAACTGTTTTTT.

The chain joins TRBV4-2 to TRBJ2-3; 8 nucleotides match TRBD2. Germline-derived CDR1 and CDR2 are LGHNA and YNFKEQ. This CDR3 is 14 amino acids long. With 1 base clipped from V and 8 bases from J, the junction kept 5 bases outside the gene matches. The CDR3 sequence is CASSQAGGPGTQYF. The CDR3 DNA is TGTGCCAGCAGCCAAGCGGGAGGGCCGGGTACGCAGTATTTT.

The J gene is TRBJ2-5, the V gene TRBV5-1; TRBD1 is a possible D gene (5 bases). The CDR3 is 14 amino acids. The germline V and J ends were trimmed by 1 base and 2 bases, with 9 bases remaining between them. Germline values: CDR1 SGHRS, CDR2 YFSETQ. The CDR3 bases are TGCGCCAGCAGCTTGAGCAGGGATCAAGAGACCCAGTACTTC. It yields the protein CASSLSRDQETQYF.